The 5 T cell receptor beta chains below all came from one sample that was sequenced in a study of cytomegalovirus exposure and HLA in healthy donors. Primers for the PCR totalled 60 Vbeta and 13 Jbeta. Measured with immunoSEQ multiplex PCR; TCRdb has only the in-frame clones, and not every one. The sample records some 98,000 clones, about 85% being singletons. Material for sequencing was PBMCs. The receptor set was obtained from a female donor in good health and CMV-seropositive.

The rearrangement links TRBV19 to TRBJ1-2; no firm D call. The CDR3 sequence is 13 residues long. V lost 5 bases to trimming and J lost 8 bases, with 15 bases between them. Germline loops: CDR1 LNHDA, CDR2 SQIVND (reference sequence). The CDR3 sequence is CASSDPPGKGYTF. The CDR3 DNA sequence: TGTGCCAGTAGTGATCCCCCGGGGAAAGGCTACACCTTC.

The V call is TRBV10-3, the J call TRBJ2-3, with D possibly being TRBD1 (5 bases). Germline values: CDR1 ENHRY, CDR2 SYGVKD. Trimming removed 3 bases from V and 0 bases from J, with 13 bases in between. The CDR3 contains 16 residues. CDR3 DNA sequence: TGTGCCATCAGTGAAGTGGGGCGACCTAGCACAGATACGCAGTATTTT. This gives the protein CAISEVGRPSTDTQYF.

The DNA for the CDR3 is TGTGCCAGCAGCTTAGAGGGACAGGGCTACAATGAGCAGTTCTTC. Translation gives CASSLEGQGYNEQFF. The chain employs TRBV11-2 and TRBJ2-1; 9 bases fit TRBD1. The ends lost 0 bases at V and 3 bases at J; junction bases unmatched: 0. The CDR3 extends over 15 amino acids. CDR1 SGHAT and CDR2 FQNNGV come from the germline V gene.

About this clone: The same CDR3 arises from other DNA sequences in this sample as well. The chain carries TRBV9 and TRBJ1-4; maybe TRBD1 (6 bases). V lost 3 bases and J lost 8, with 20 bases in between. Germline V gene lookup returns CDR1 SGDLS and CDR2 YYNGEE. The CDR3 runs 16 residues. The CDR3 loop reads CASSDGQSLFGEKLFF. In DNA, the CDR3 is TGTGCCAGCAGCGATGGACAGTCCCTATTCGGGGAAAAACTGTTTTTT.

The chain links TRBV15 to TRBJ1-2, with 9 nucleotides matching TRBD1. The length of the CDR3 is 15 residues. Germline values: CDR1 LNHNV, CDR2 YYDKDF (reference sequence). Trimming at V came to 1 base and at J to 4 bases, leaving 4 bases not matched to a gene. In DNA form, the CDR3 reads TGTGCCACCAGCAGAGGCCCGGGACAGGGCTATGGCTACACCTTC. Protein product: CATSRGPGQGYGYTF.